The table lists the clone carrying this TCR beta chain with a few counts. What it recognizes is unknown. This specimen comes from a study of response to subunit inactivated influenza vaccine. Study-level points and caveats: Each seasonal flu vaccination may recruit only limited new T cells, authors suggested.

TCRdb reprocessed the RT-PCR reads with MiXCR, giving one entry per CDR3 protein. Of 650,000 or so distinct CDR3 sequences in the sample, 13% to 15% were seen once. The sequence was obtained from a man between 45 and 60 years old who received an inactivated influenza vaccine. This sample comprised PBMCs from blood, obtained 14 to 15 days before vaccination.

The CDR3 nucleotides read TGTGCCAGCACCCCGGGGATAGCAAAAGGACTGTTTTTT. It encodes CASTPGIAKGLFF. This chain connects TRBV12-3 or TRBV12-4 to TRBJ1-4; no reliable D call. The CDR3 consists of 13 residues. V was trimmed by 7 bases and J by 13 bases, leaving 19 bases between them.